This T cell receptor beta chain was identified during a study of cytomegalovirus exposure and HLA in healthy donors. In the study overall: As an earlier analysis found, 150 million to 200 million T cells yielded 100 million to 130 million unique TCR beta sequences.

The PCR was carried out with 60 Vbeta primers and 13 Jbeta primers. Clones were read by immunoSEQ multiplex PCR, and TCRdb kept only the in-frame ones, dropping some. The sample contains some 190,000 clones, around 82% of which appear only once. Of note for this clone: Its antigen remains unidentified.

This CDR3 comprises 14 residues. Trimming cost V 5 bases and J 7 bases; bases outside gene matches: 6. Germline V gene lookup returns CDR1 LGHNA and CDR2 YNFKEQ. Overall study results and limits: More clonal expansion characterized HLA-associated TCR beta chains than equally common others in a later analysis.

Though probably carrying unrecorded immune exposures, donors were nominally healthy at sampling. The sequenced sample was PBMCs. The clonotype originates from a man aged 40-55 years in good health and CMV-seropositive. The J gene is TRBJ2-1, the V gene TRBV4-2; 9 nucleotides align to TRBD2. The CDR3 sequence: CASSDGLALNEQFF. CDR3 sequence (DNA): TGTGCCAGCAGCGACGGACTAGCGTTGAATGAGCAGTTCTTC.